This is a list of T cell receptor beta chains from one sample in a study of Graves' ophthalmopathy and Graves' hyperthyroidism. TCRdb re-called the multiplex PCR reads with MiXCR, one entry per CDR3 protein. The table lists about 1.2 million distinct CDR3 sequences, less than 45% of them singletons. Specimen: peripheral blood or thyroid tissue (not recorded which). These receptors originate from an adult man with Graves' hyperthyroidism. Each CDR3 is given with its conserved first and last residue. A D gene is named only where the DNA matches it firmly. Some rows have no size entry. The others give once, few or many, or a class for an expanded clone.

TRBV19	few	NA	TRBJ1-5	CASSIEHRTYSNQPQHF	TGTGCCAGTAGTATAGAACACAGGACTTATAGCAATCAGCCCCAGCATTTT
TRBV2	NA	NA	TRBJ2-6	CAVRGANVLTF	TGTGCCGTTCGAGGGGCCAACGTCCTGACTTTC
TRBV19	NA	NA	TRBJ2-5	CASKPRPIHETQYF	TGTGCCAGTAAACCCCGTCCAATTCATGAGACCCAGTACTTC
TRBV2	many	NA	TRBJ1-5	CASCAGSNQPQHF	TGTGCCAGCTGTGCAGGTTCCAATCAGCCCCAGCATTTT
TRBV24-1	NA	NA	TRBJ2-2	CATSTSGYTGELFF	TGTGCCACCAGTACTAGTGGGTACACCGGGGAGCTGTTTTTT
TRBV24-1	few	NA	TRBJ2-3	CATSGDRSTDTQYF	TGTGCCACCAGTGGAGACAGGAGCACAGATACGCAGTATTTT
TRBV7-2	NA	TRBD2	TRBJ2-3	CASSSGTSGARADTQYF	TGTGCCAGCAGTTCAGGGACTAGCGGGGCAAGGGCAGATACGCAGTATTTT
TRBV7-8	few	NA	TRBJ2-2	CASSLGRNVNTGELFF	TGTGCCAGCAGTTTAGGTCGCAACGTGAACACCGGGGAGCTGTTTTTT
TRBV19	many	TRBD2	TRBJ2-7	CASSILAGGTYEQYF	TGTGCCAGTAGTATTCTGGCGGGAGGGACCTACGAGCAGTACTTC
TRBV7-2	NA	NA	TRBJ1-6	CASSLAHLSPLHF	TGTGCCAGCAGCTTAGCGCATTTATCCCCCCTCCACTTT
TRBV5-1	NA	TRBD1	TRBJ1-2	CASSRTGDDSYTF	TGCGCCAGCAGCCGGACAGGGGATGATAGCTACACCTTC
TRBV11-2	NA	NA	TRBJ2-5	CASSISRGGETQYF	TGTGCCAGCAGCATTAGTAGGGGAGGCGAGACCCAGTACTTC
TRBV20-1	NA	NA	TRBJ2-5	CSASGRGTQYF	TGCAGTGCTAGCGGGAGAGGGACCCAGTACTTC
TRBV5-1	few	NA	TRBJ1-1	CASSLTARVTEAFF	TGCGCCAGCAGCTTGACGGCCAGGGTCACTGAAGCTTTCTTT
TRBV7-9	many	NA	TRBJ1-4	CASSVLGGIPEKLFF	TGTGCCAGCAGCGTCCTGGGGGGGATCCCTGAAAAACTGTTTTTT
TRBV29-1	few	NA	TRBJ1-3	CAWSHPGGSSGNTIYF	TGTGCCTGGAGCCACCCTGGGGGCAGCTCTGGAAACACCATATATTTT
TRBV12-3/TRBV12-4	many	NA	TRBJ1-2	CASSADLEGSYGYTF	TGTGCCAGCAGTGCTGACCTGGAGGGCAGCTATGGCTACACCTTC
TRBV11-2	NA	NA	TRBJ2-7	CASSPQWSLGAREQYF	TGTGCCAGCAGCCCACAGTGGTCCCTGGGGGCGAGAGAGCAGTACTTC
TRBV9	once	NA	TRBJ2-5	CAGSDGYGGPQETQYF	TGTGCCGGCAGCGACGGGTATGGGGGACCCCAAGAGACCCAGTACTTC
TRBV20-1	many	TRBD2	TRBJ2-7	CSARDRPSGSYEQYF	TGCAGTGCTAGAGATCGTCCTAGCGGCTCCTACGAGCAGTACTTC
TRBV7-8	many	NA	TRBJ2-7	CASSLDYGVSREQYF	TGTGCCAGCAGCTTGGACTACGGGGTATCCCGCGAGCAGTACTTC
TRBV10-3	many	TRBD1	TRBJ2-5	CAISQDRVRETQYF	TGTGCCATCAGCCAGGACAGGGTGCGGGAGACCCAGTACTTC
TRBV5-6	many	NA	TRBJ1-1	CASSLWGVNTEAFF	TGTGCCAGCAGCTTGTGGGGTGTGAACACTGAAGCTTTCTTT
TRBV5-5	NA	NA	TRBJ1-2	CASSLGYRDNLNYGYTF	TGTGCCAGCAGCTTGGGTTACAGGGATAACCTTAACTATGGCTACACCTTC
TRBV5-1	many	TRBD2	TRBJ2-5	CASSGTSVETQYF	TGCGCCAGCTCCGGGACTAGCGTAGAGACCCAGTACTTC
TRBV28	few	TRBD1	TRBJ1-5	CASMSGQGNQPQHF	TGTGCCAGCATGTCGGGACAGGGCAATCAGCCCCAGCATTTT
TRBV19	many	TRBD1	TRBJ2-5	CASSTRTGPQETQYF	TGTGCCAGTAGTACCCGGACAGGGCCCCAAGAGACCCAGTACTTC
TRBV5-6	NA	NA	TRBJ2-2	CASSFSPAGADTGELFF	TGTGCCAGCAGCTTTTCCCCAGCAGGGGCGGACACCGGGGAGCTGTTTTTT
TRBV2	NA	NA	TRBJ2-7	CASSYSGLITYEQYF	TGTGCCAGCAGTTACTCTGGACTAATAACCTACGAGCAGTACTTC
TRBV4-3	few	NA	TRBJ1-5	CASSPEAGSNQPQHF	TGCGCCAGCAGCCCAGAAGCGGGTAGCAATCAGCCCCAGCATTTT
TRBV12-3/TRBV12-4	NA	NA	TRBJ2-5	CASSYPGAQYF	TGTGCCAGCAGCTACCCTGGGGCCCAGTACTTC
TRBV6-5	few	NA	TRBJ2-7	CASSFMGGSYEQYF	TGTGCCAGCAGTTTCATGGGCGGATCCTACGAGCAGTACTTC
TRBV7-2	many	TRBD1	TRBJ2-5	CASSGGDRASHQYF	TGTGCCAGCAGCGGCGGGGACAGGGCTTCTCACCAGTACTTC
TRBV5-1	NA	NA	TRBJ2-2	CASSLGVITGELFF	TGCGCCAGCAGCCTCGGGGTGATCACCGGGGAGCTGTTTTTT
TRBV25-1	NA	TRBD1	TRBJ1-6	CASSEPTGYTSPLHF	TGTGCCAGCAGTGAACCGACAGGGTATACTTCACCCCTCCACTTT
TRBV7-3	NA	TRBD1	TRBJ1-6	CASSLVQGVLNSPLHF	TGTGCCAGCAGCTTAGTACAGGGGGTATTGAATTCACCCCTCCACTTT
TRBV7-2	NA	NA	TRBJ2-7	CASSQGVAIYEQYF	TGTGCCAGCAGCCAAGGGGTAGCCATCTACGAGCAGTACTTC
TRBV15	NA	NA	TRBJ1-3	CATSRDGHHSGNTIYF	TGTGCCACCAGCAGAGATGGGCACCACTCTGGAAACACCATATATTTT
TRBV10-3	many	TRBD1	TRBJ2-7	CAISERDRQSSYEQYF	TGTGCCATCAGTGAGAGGGACAGGCAAAGCTCCTACGAGCAGTACTTC
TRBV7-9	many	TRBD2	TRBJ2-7	CASSTGLAGLEQYF	TGTGCCAGCAGCACCGGACTAGCGGGACTCGAGCAGTACTTC
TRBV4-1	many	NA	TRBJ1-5	CASSQVSDYQPQHF	TGCGCCAGCAGCCAAGTCTCCGATTATCAGCCCCAGCATTTT
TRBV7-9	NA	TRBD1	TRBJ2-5	CASSQTGLGETQYF	TGTGCCAGCAGTCAGACAGGGCTTGGAGAGACCCAGTACTTC
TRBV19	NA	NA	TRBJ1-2	CAVMGTSGNTF	TGTGCCGTCATGGGGACCTCTGGAAACACCTTC
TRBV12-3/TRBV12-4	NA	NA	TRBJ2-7	CASSSNTGYEQYF	TGTGCCAGCAGTTCTAACACAGGTTACGAGCAGTACTTC
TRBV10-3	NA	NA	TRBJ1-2	CATRIGGYGYTF	TGTGCCACCCGGATCGGGGGCTATGGCTACACCTTC
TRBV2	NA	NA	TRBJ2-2	CAWRGGTGELFF	TGTGCCTGGAGGGGAGGCACCGGGGAGCTGTTTTTT
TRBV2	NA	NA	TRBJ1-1	CASSESRDGGTEAFF	TGTGCCAGCAGTGAATCACGGGACGGCGGCACTGAAGCTTTCTTT
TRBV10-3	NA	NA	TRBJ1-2	CASSPVTGGYTF	TGTGCCAGCAGTCCAGTGACCGGGGGCTACACCTTC
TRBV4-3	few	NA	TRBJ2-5	CASSQDRTFRETQYF	TGCGCCAGCAGCCAGGATCGGACATTTAGAGAGACCCAGTACTTC